The 17 T cell receptor beta chains below come from one sample, sequenced in a study of OX40 agonist ivuxolimab in advanced cancers. Some clones are missing from TCRdb's copy, which holds only in-frame ones; the method was immunoSEQ multiplex PCR. The repertoire holds about 24,000 clones, 75% to 90% seen once, with approximately 9.7% in the top ten. The sample consisted of CD4+ or CD8+ T cells sorted from blood, taken in a trial of the OX40 agonist ivuxolimab. These receptors all come from an adult with an advanced solid tumor such as melanoma, head and neck, liver or kidney cancer.

This clone was seen a handful of times. V and J are TRBV19 and TRBJ2-1; D may be TRBD1 (6 bases). Trimming removed 5 bases at V and 4 bases at J, with 12 bases between. The CDR3 extends over 14 amino acids. Germline-derived CDR1 and CDR2 are LNHDA and SQIVND (reference sequence). The CDR3 sequence is CASSSGQTYNEQFF. The CDR3 nucleotides read TGTGCCAGTAGTTCCGGACAGACATACAATGAGCAGTTCTTC.

V and J are TRBV7-8 and TRBJ2-7; 7 nucleotides line up with TRBD1. This CDR3 region has 16 residues. Losses at the gene ends were 7 bases for V and 6 bases for J; bases not matched to a gene: 18. The germline CDR1 and CDR2 sequences are SGHVS and FQNEAQ. The CDR3, as DNA: TGTGCCAGCATCGGCTCCGGGACAGCGCTCCTTGGCGAGCAGTACTTC. Protein: CASIGSGTALLGEQYF. The full variable domain, completed using reference TRBV7-8 and TRBJ2-7, is GAGVSQSPRYKVAKRGQDVALRCDPISGHVSLFWYQQALGQGPEFLTYFQNEAQLDKSGLPSDRFFAERPEGSVSTLKIQRTQQEDSAVYLCASIGSGTALLGEQYFGPGTRLTVT.

CDR3 nucleotides: TGTGCCAGCTCACTTTATCAGGGACCCGAATTAGAGACCCAGTACTTC. Its translation: CASSLYQGPELETQYF. The gene calls are TRBV18 and TRBJ2-5; D is perhaps TRBD1 or TRBD2 (5 bases each). The CDR3 sequence is 16 residues long. The germline gives CDR1 KGHSH, CDR2 LQKENI. V shed 4 bases and J shed 4 bases, with 19 bases lying between them. The whole variable domain, remainder taken from reference TRBV18 and TRBJ2-5, is NAGVMQNPRHLVRRRGQEARLRCSPMKGHSHVYWYRQLPEEGLKFMVYLQKENIIDESGMPKERFSAEFPKEGPSILRIQQVVRGDSAAYFCASSLYQGPELETQYFGPGTRLLVL.

The CDR3 loop is CASSLLKGQGSYEQYF. The CDR3 DNA sequence: TGTGCCAGCAGCCTATTGAAGGGACAGGGCTCCTACGAGCAGTACTTC. This rearrangement joins TRBV14 to TRBJ2-7; 9 bases are shared with TRBD1. J lost 0 bases, V lost 4 bases, and 7 bases had no gene match. There are 16 residues in the CDR3. CDR1 and CDR2 (germline): SGHDN, FVKESK.

The chain is built from TRBV28 and TRBJ2-7; 8 bases line up with TRBD2. After removal of 3 bases from V and 2 bases from J, the junction contained 6 bases not matched to a gene. CDR3 length: 15 amino acids. Germline lookup yields CDR1 MDHEN and CDR2 SYDVKM. This CDR3 is CASSFSGTRAYEQYF. The CDR3 DNA sequence: TGTGCCAGCAGTTTTTCCGGGACTAGGGCCTACGAGCAGTACTTC.

The chain uses TRBV6-5 and TRBJ2-3; TRBD2 aligns across 9 bases. Germline trimming cut 7 bases from V and 3 bases from J; bases unmatched to any gene: 5. Per the germline V gene, CDR1 is MNHEY and CDR2 is SVGAGI. The CDR3 sequence is 14 residues long. The CDR3 DNA sequence: TGTGCCAGCATAGCGGGAGAGGGGACAGATACGCAGTATTTT. Translating gives CASIAGEGTDTQYF.

The V call is TRBV5-1, the J call TRBJ1-5; perhaps TRBD1 as D (6 bases). This CDR3 region has 13 residues. In germline, CDR1 is SGHRS, CDR2 YFSETQ. V gave up 2 bases and J gave up 8 bases, with 11 bases separating them. The CDR3 is CASSLGGGEPQHF. Written as DNA, the CDR3 is TGCGCCAGCAGCTTAGGGGGGGGAGAGCCCCAGCATTTT.

This chain uses TRBV10-3 with TRBJ2-1; 8 bases agree with TRBD1. Germline V gene data show CDR1 as ENHRY and CDR2 as SYGVKD. CDR3 length: 14 amino acids. V shed 7 bases and J 4 bases; nucleotides not matched to a gene: 6. The CDR3 protein is CAITAGTGYNEQFF. The CDR3 DNA sequence: TGTGCCATCACTGCCGGGACAGGATACAATGAGCAGTTCTTC.

DNA of the CDR3: TGTGCCAGCAGTCCCCCGTCGTACTCCTACAATGAGCAGTTCTTC. Translating it yields CASSPPSYSYNEQFF. The V call is TRBV28, the J call TRBJ2-1; no definite D call. V was pared by 5 bases and J by 0 bases, with 11 bases between. This CDR3 is 15 amino acids long. In germline, CDR1 is MDHEN, CDR2 SYDVKM.

The genes are TRBV7-9 and TRBJ2-5; D gene unclear. Germline-derived CDR1 and CDR2 are SEHNR and FQNEAQ (reference sequence). The CDR3 totals 13 residues. The V end was cut by 1 base, the J end by 4 bases, with 7 bases between. In nucleotides, the CDR3 is TGTGCCAGCAGCTTAGGTTTTTCAGAGACCCAGTACTTC. It translates to CASSLGFSETQYF.

This clone was recorded a few times. The chain carries TRBV4-1 and TRBJ2-4; D unclear. CDR1 and CDR2 (germline): MGHRA, YSYEKL. Trimming took 0 bases from V and 0 from J, leaving 3 bases between them. The CDR3 covers 14 residues. The CDR3 nucleotides read TGCGCCAGCAGCCAAGACTTAGCCAAAAACATTCAGTACTTC. This gives the protein CASSQDLAKNIQYF.

The chain uses TRBV7-9 and TRBJ2-2; 10 bases match TRBD2. J was trimmed by 4 bases and V by 4 bases; bases with no gene match: 12. CDR3 length: 18 amino acids. Germline-derived CDR1 and CDR2 are SEHNR and FQNEAQ (reference sequence). In DNA, the CDR3 is TGTGCCAGCAGCTCCCGGGGTCTAGCGGGAGTTGGCACCGGGGAGCTGTTTTTT. It yields the protein CASSSRGLAGVGTGELFF.

As to this clone: The sample has other DNA sequences that encode this CDR3 too. CDR3 sequence reads: CASRRLAGENTGELFF. CDR3 nucleotides: TGTGCCAGTAGGCGACTAGCGGGAGAGAACACCGGGGAGCTGTTTTTT. J is TRBJ2-2 and V is TRBV19; 12 bases line up with TRBD2. The J segment lost 1 base and the V segment lost 6 bases, leaving 3 bases of the junction unmatched. This CDR3 spans 16 amino acids. The V gene's germline CDR1 is LNHDA and CDR2 SQIVND (reference sequence).

The chain has TRBV5-1 and TRBJ1-4; TRBD1 aligns across 8 bases. Trimming cost V 4 bases and J 7 bases; bases outside gene matches: 9. This CDR3 has 15 amino acids. Germline-derived CDR1 and CDR2 are SGHRS and YFSETQ. The CDR3 region has the DNA TGCGCCAGCAGCGCAACAGGGGGAGAAAGTGAAAAACTGTTTTTT. It is translated as CASSATGGESEKLFF.

V gene TRBV6-9 combines with J gene TRBJ2-3, with a weak D call TRBD2 (7 bases). V was clipped by 9 bases and J by 0 bases, with 22 bases between them. Germline V lookup: CDR1 MNHGY, CDR2 SVAAGI. CDR3 length equals 17 residues. For the CDR3, the DNA is TGTGCCAGAATTAAGGGGGAGGGCCCCTCTAGCACAGATACGCAGTATTTT. The encoded protein is CARIKGEGPSSTDTQYF.

This clone was observed a handful of times. The chain employs TRBV5-1 and TRBJ2-7; D may be TRBD2 (5 bases). CDR3 size: 14 residues. From germline, CDR1 is SGHRS and CDR2 YFSETQ. V dropped 3 bases and J dropped 2 bases, with 12 bases sitting between them. The CDR3 protein is CASSSPGSTYEQYF. In DNA, the CDR3 is TGCGCCAGCAGCTCCCCGGGAAGTACCTACGAGCAGTACTTC.

The chain couples TRBV7-2 to TRBJ2-5; TRBD2 might be the D (6 bases). Germline V gene lookup returns CDR1 SGHTA and CDR2 FQGNSA. This CDR3 has 13 amino acids. With 6 bases removed from V and 10 bases from J, the gap between germline ends came to 18 bases. In DNA form, the CDR3 reads TGTGCCAGCAGGGGCCGGGACTCATACATCCAGTACTTC. Its translation is CASRGRDSYIQYF.